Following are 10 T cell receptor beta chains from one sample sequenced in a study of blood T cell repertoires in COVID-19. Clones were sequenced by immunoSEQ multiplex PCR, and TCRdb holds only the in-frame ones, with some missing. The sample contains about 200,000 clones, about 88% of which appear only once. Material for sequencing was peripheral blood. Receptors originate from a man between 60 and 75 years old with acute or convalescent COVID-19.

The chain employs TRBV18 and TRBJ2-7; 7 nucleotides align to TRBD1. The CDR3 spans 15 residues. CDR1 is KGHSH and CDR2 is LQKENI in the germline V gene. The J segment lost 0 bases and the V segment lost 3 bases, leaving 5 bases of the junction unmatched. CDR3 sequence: CASSPLDRASYEQYF. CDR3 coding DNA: TGTGCCAGCTCACCTCTAGACAGGGCCTCCTACGAGCAGTACTTC. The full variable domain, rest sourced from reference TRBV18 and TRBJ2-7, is NAGVMQNPRHLVRRRGQEARLRCSPMKGHSHVYWYRQLPEEGLKFMVYLQKENIIDESGMPKERFSAEFPKEGPSILRIQQVVRGDSAAYFCASSPLDRASYEQYFGPGTRLTVT.

The CDR3 sequence is CASSPGGGRTEAFF. Here the CDR3 DNA reads TGTGCCAGCAGCCCAGGTGGAGGGCGGACTGAAGCTTTCTTT. The rearrangement links TRBV7-2 to TRBJ1-1, with D unresolved. Trimming took 5 bases from V and 5 from J, leaving 15 bases between them. Germline CDR1 reads SGHTA; CDR2 reads FQGNSA. The CDR3 extends over 14 amino acids.

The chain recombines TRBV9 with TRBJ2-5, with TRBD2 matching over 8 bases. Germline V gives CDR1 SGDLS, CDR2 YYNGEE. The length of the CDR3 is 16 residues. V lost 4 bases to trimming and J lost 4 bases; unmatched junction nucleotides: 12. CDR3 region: CASSPHSGGGGETQYF. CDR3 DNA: TGTGCCAGCAGCCCCCACAGCGGGGGAGGTGGAGAGACCCAGTACTTC.

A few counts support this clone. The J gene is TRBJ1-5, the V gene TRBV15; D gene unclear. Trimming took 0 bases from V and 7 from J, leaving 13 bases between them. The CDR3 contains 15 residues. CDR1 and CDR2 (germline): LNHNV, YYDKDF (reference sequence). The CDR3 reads CATSRDTFGGQPQHF. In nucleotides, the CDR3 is TGTGCCACCAGCAGAGACACCTTCGGAGGCCAGCCCCAGCATTTT.

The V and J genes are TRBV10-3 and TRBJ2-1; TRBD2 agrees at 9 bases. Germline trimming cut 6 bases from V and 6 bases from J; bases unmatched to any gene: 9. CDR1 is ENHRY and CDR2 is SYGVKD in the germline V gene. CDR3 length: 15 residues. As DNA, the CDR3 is TGTGCCATCAGCCCCCCGGGGGGACTAGCCAATGAGCAGTTCTTC. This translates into CAISPPGGLANEQFF.

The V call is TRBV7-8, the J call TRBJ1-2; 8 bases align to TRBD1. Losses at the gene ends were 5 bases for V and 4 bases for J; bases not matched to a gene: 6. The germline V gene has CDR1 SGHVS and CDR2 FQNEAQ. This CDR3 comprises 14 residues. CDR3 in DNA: TGTGCCAGCAGCGGACGACAGGGGAGCTATGGCTACACCTTC. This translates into CASSGRQGSYGYTF.

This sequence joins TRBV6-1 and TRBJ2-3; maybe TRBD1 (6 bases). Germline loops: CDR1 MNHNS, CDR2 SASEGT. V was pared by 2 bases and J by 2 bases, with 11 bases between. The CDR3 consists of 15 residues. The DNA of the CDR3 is TGTGCCAGCAGTGAATCGACAGGCCCCACAGATACGCAGTATTTT. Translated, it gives CASSESTGPTDTQYF.

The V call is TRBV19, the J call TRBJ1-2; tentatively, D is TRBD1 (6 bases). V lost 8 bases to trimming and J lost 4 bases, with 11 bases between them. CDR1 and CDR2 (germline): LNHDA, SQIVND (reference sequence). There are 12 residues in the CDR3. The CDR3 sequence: CASYRVGYGYTF. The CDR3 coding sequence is TGTGCCAGTTACAGGGTGGGCTATGGCTACACCTTC.

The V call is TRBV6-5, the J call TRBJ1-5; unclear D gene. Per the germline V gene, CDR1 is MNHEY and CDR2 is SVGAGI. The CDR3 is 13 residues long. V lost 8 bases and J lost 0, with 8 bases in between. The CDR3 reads CASRRDSNQPQHF. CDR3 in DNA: TGTGCCAGCCGACGGGATAGCAATCAGCCCCAGCATTTT.

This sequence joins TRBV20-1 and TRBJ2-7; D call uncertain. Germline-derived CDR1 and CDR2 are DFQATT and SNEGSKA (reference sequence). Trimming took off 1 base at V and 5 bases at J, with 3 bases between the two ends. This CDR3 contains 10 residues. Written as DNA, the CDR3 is TGCAGTGCTAGAGCGGACGAGCAGTACTTC. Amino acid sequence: CSARADEQYF.